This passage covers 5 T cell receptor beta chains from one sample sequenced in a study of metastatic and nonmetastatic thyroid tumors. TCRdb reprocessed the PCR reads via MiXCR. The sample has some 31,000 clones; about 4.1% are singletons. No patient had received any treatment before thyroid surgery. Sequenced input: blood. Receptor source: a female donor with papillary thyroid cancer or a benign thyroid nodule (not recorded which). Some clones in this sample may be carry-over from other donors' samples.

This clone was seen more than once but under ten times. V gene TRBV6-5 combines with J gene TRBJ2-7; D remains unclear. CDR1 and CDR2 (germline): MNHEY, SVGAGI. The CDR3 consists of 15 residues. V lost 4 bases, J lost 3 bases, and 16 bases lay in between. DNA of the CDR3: TGTGCCAGCAGTTTCGACCCCGAACACGGCTACGAGCAGTACTTC. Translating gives CASSFDPEHGYEQYF.

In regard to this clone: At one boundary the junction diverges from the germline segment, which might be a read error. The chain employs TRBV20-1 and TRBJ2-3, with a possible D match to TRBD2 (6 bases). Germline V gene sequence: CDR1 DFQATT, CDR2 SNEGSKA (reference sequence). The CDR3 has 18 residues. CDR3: CRARGPGEREANTDTQYF. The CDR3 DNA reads TGCAGGGCTAGAGGCCCGGGCGAGAGGGAGGCAAACACAGATACGCAGTATTTT.

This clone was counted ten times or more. CDR3 DNA sequence: TGTGCCAGCAGCGTAGGGATTTCGAGGCTGGTTACAGATACGCAGTATTTT. Protein sequence: CASSVGISRLVTDTQYF. The chain carries TRBV9 and TRBJ2-3; D unresolved. V was trimmed by 0 bases and J by 3 bases, leaving 17 bases between them. CDR1 and CDR2 from the germline V gene are SGDLS and YYNGEE. This CDR3 is built from 17 residues. Based on the CDR3 plus reference TRBV9 and TRBJ2-3, the full variable domain is DSGVTQTPKHLITATGQRVTLRCSPRSGDLSVYWYQQSLDQGLQFLIQYYNGEERAKGNILERFSAQQFPDLHSELNLSSLELGDSALYFCASSVGISRLVTDTQYFGPGTRLTVL.

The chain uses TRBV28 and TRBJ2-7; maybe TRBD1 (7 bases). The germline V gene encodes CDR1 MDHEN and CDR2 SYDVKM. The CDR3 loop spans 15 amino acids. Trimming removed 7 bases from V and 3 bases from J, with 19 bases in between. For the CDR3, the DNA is TGTGCCAGCAACCAGTTACAGGGGACTCACTACGAGCAGTACTTC. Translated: CASNQLQGTHYEQYF. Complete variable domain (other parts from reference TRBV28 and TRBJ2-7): DVKVTQSSRYLVKRTGEKVFLECVQDMDHENMFWYRQDPGLGLRLIYFSYDVKMKEKGDIPEGYSVSREKKERFSLILESASTNQTSMYLCASNQLQGTHYEQYFGPGTRLTVT.

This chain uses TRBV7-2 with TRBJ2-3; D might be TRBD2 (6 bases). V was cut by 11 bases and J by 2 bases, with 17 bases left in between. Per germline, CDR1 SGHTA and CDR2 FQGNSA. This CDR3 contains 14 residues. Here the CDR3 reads CAGLRERSTDTQYF. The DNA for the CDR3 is TGTGCCGGCTTACGGGAGCGGTCCACAGATACGCAGTATTTT.